Listed below are T cell receptor beta chains from one sample, sequenced in a study of beta chain features in type 1 diabetes. Some clones are missing from TCRdb's copy, which holds only in-frame ones; the method was immunoSEQ multiplex PCR. The sample holds a few hundred thousand clones, around 10% seen once. Source material: central memory CD4+ T cells from blood. The receptor set was obtained from a man between 25 and 39 years old with type 1 diabetes. CDR3s include the opening cysteine and the closing phenylalanine or tryptophan. The D gene is left open where the match is weak. Clone size is shown for a subset of rows, as once, few, many or a class of expanded clone.

v_gene	abundance	j_gene	d_gene	CDR3nt	CDR3aa
TRBV6-5	-	TRBJ2-3	-	TGTGCCAGCAGTCGAACAGGGGAGGGCACAGATACGCAGTATTTT	CASSRTGEGTDTQYF
TRBV7-9	-	TRBJ2-7	TRBD2	TGTGCCAGCAGCCTCGGTGGCGGGGGGAGCGCCTACGAGCAGTACTTC	CASSLGGGGSAYEQYF
TRBV2	few	TRBJ2-1	-	TGTGCCAGCAGTGTCGGGCCATCCTATGGCACTGAGCAGTTCTTC	CASSVGPSYGTEQFF
TRBV6-6	-	TRBJ1-3	-	TGTGCCAGCAGTTACTCGATCGCGGGAGCTGGAAACACCATATATTTT	CASSYSIAGAGNTIYF
TRBV6-6	-	TRBJ2-7	-	TGTGCCAGCAGACACGTCGTCGGGAGCTACGAGCAGTACTTC	CASRHVVGSYEQYF
TRBV7-9	few	TRBJ1-1	-	TGTGCCAGCAGCTTAGAGAGGGACGCTTTCTTT	CASSLERDAFF
TRBV5-1	once	TRBJ2-6	-	TGCGCCAGCAGCTTGAGCACAGCTAACTCTGGGGCCAACGTCCTGACTTTC	CASSLSTANSGANVLTF
TRBV11-2	-	TRBJ2-5	-	TGTGCCAGCAGCTTAGACACCCAAGAGACCCAGTACTTC	CASSLDTQETQYF
TRBV6-1	-	TRBJ2-5	-	TGTGCCAGCAAGTCGCAAGAGACCCAGTACTTC	CASKSQETQYF
TRBV28	-	TRBJ2-7	-	TGTGCCAGCAGTTTATCGGGTCTAGCAAGCACCTACGAGCAGTACTTC	CASSLSGLASTYEQYF
TRBV7-2	-	TRBJ2-4	TRBD2	TGTGCCAGCAGCTTAGTCTCGGGACTAGCGGGAGGGGCCAAAAACATTCAGTACTTC	CASSLVSGLAGGAKNIQYF
TRBV7-3	-	TRBJ2-5	-	TGTGCCAGCAGCTTAGCAGGGACCCTCCAAGAGACCCAGTACTTC	CASSLAGTLQETQYF
TRBV15	-	TRBJ2-3	-	TGTGCCACCAGCAGAGAGGGGGGGGCGGCAGATACGCAGTATTTT	CATSREGGAADTQYF
TRBV18	few	TRBJ2-2	TRBD1	TGTGCCAGCTCTTCTGGGACAGCGAACACCGGGGAGCTGTTTTTT	CASSSGTANTGELFF
TRBV28	many	TRBJ1-1	-	TGTGCCAGCACCAGTTACACTGAAGCTTTCTTT	CASTSYTEAFF
TRBV9	few	TRBJ2-7	-	TGTGCCAGCAGCATCTCCGGGACCTTCGCCTACGAGCAGTACTTC	CASSISGTFAYEQYF
TRBV30	few	TRBJ1-1	-	TGTGCCTCCTTGAACCCGATGAACACTGAAGCTTTCTTT	CASLNPMNTEAFF
TRBV28	-	TRBJ2-5	TRBD2	TGTGCCAGCAGTCTCCCGGCAGCGGGACAAGAGACCCAGTACTTC	CASSLPAAGQETQYF
TRBV4-3	few	TRBJ2-6	TRBD1	TGCGCCAGCAGCCAATCCGGGACAGGGGGCGCTGGGGCCAACGTCCTGACTTTC	CASSQSGTGGAGANVLTF
TRBV5-4	many	TRBJ2-7	TRBD1	TGTGCCAGCAGCCCGGGACAGGCCGGGCTTTCCTACGAGCAGTACTTC	CASSPGQAGLSYEQYF
TRBV6-5	-	TRBJ2-7	-	TGTGCCAGCAGTTACTCAGGCGGAGGGGGTTACGAGCAGTACTTC	CASSYSGGGGYEQYF
TRBV18	few	TRBJ2-1	-	TGTGCCAGCTCCCTAGAGGACCCCTCTTACAATGAGCAGTTCTTC	CASSLEDPSYNEQFF
TRBV6-1	few	TRBJ2-3	TRBD2	TGTGCCAGCAGTGAGCGCCGGGGGGGCGGGCCAAGCACAGATACGCAGTATTTT	CASSERRGGGPSTDTQYF
TRBV14	few	TRBJ2-5	-	TGTGCCAGCAGCCGACAGAATCAAGAGACCCAGTACTTC	CASSRQNQETQYF
TRBV29-1	few	TRBJ1-1	TRBD1	TGCAGCGCCGAAGACAGGGAGACTGAAGCTTTCTTT	CSAEDRETEAFF
TRBV7-9	-	TRBJ1-3	-	TGTGCCAGCAGCTTAACGACAGGAACCTCTGGAAACACCATATATTTT	CASSLTTGTSGNTIYF
TRBV7-2	few	TRBJ1-4	TRBD1	TGTGCCAGCACCCTTAAGGGACAGGGAGCAACTAATGAAAAACTGTTTTTT	CASTLKGQGATNEKLFF
TRBV29-1	few	TRBJ2-1	TRBD2	TGCAGCGCTCGATTCGGGACTAGCGGGAGCGGAAGTGAGCAGTTCTTC	CSARFGTSGSGSEQFF
TRBV6-1	few	TRBJ1-1	-	TGTGCCAGCAGTGAGGCAGGGCTGAACACTGAAGCTTTCTTT	CASSEAGLNTEAFF
TRBV7-9	-	TRBJ1-2	TRBD1	TGTGCCAGCAGTTTCGGGGCACAGGGGGACCAGGGCTACACCTTC	CASSFGAQGDQGYTF
TRBV28	-	TRBJ2-7	-	TGTGCCAGCAGTTTAAACGGTGTCCCCTACGAGCAGTACTTC	CASSLNGVPYEQYF
TRBV28	few	TRBJ2-7	TRBD1	TGTGCCAGCAGTATCTCCCCGGGACAGGGATTTTCCTACGAGCAGTACTTC	CASSISPGQGFSYEQYF
TRBV7-2	-	TRBJ2-7	TRBD2	TGTGCCAGCAGCTTAGTAGCGGGGCTCGGGGTGGAGCAGTACTTC	CASSLVAGLGVEQYF
TRBV14	few	TRBJ2-7	-	TGTGCCAGCAGTAAGAACAACGACTACTACGAGCAGTACTTC	CASSKNNDYYEQYF
TRBV11-2	-	TRBJ2-3	-	TGTGCCAGCAGCTTAGGGGGATCCCGGACAGATACGCAGTATTTT	CASSLGGSRTDTQYF
TRBV13	few	TRBJ1-4	TRBD1	TGTGCCAGCAGCTTATTCCGGGACAGGGGGCGCCTGGATGAAAAACTGTTTTTT	CASSLFRDRGRLDEKLFF
TRBV5-6	-	TRBJ2-1	-	TGTGCCAGCAGCTTACGGAAGAGCTCCTACAATGAGCAGTTCTTC	CASSLRKSSYNEQFF
TRBV5-6	few	TRBJ2-5	-	TGTGCCAGCAGCTTAGATTGGATCGGTACAGCAGAGACCCAGTACTTC	CASSLDWIGTAETQYF
TRBV7-3	few	TRBJ2-3	-	TGTGCCAGCAGCTTAAGCGGACGGGAATGGGACACAGATACGCAGTATTTT	CASSLSGREWDTDTQYF
TRBV5-4	few	TRBJ2-7	-	TGCGCCAGCAGCCAAGATAGTGGCTATAGGTACGAGCAGTACTTC	CASSQDSGYRYEQYF
TRBV4-1	many	TRBJ1-1	TRBD1	TGCGCCAGCAGCCAAGCGTGGACAGGGGAGAACACTGAAGCTTTCTTT	CASSQAWTGENTEAFF
TRBV5-1	-	TRBJ2-5	-	TGCGCCAGCAGAATTCAGGGTGAGGAGACCCAGTACTTC	CASRIQGEETQYF
TRBV2	few	TRBJ2-5	TRBD1	TGTGCCAGCAGCCTAGACAGGGTTGACGAGACCCAGTACTTC	CASSLDRVDETQYF